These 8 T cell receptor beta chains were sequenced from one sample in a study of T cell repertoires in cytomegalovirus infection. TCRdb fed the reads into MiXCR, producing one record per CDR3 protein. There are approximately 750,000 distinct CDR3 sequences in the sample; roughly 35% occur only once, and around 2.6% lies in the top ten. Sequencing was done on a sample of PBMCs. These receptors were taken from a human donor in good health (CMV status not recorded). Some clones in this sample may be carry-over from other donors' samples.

The CDR3 here is CASSPSQDEQFF. The CDR3 DNA follows: TGTGCCAGCAGCCCGAGTCAGGATGAGCAGTTCTTC. V is TRBV6-1 and J is TRBJ2-1; D not resolved. V shed 6 bases and J shed 8 bases, with 11 bases lying between them. Per the germline V gene, CDR1 is MNHNS and CDR2 is SASEGT. This CDR3 is built from 12 residues.

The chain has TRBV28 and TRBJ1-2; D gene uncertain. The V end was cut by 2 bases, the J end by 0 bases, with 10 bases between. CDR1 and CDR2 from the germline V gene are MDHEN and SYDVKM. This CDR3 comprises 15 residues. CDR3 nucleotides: TGTGCCAGCAGTTTACTAACCGCTCCTAACTATGGCTACACCTTC. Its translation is CASSLLTAPNYGYTF.

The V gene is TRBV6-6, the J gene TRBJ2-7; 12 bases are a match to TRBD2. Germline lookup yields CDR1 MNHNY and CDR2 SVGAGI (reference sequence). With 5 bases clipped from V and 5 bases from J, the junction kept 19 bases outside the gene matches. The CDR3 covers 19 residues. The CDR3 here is CASSTSGTGLAGGSHEQYF. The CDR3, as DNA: TGTGCCAGCAGTACTTCCGGGACAGGGCTAGCGGGAGGGAGCCACGAGCAGTACTTC.

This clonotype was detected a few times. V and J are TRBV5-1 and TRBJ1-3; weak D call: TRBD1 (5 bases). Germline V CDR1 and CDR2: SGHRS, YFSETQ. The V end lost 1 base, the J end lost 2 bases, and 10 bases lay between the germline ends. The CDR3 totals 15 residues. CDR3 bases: TGCGCCAGCAGCTTGCCCTCGGGACCTGGAAACACCATATATTTT. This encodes CASSLPSGPGNTIYF.

The CDR3 spells CASSLGDTGNGYTF. The CDR3 coding sequence is TGTGCCAGCAGCTTAGGGGATACAGGGAACGGCTACACCTTC. V is TRBV7-9 and J is TRBJ1-2, with D possibly matching TRBD1 (6 bases). The V gene lost 1 base and the J gene lost 8 bases, with 14 bases spanning the gap. This CDR3 contains 14 residues. Per germline, CDR1 SEHNR and CDR2 FQNEAQ (reference sequence).

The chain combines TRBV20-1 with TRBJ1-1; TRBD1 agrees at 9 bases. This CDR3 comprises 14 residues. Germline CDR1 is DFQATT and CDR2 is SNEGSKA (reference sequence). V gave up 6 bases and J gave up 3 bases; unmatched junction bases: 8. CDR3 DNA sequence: TGCAGTGCGAAAAGACAGGGGGTGGACACTGAAGCTTTCTTT. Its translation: CSAKRQGVDTEAFF.

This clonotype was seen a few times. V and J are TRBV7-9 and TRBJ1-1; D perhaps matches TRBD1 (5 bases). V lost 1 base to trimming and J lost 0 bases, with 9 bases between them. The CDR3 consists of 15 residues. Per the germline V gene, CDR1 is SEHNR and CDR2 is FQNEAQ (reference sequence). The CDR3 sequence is CASSLEGLVNTEAFF. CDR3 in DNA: TGTGCCAGCAGCTTAGAGGGACTCGTGAACACTGAAGCTTTCTTT.

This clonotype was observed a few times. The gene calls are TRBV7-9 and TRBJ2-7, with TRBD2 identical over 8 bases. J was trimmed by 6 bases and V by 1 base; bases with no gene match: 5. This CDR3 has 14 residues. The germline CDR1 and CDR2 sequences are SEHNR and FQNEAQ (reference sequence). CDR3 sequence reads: CASSLVGTRGEQYF. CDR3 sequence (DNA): TGTGCCAGCAGCTTAGTGGGGACTAGAGGCGAGCAGTACTTC.